This TCR beta chain was recorded in a study of blood T cell repertoires in COVID-19. About the study: Sites across the United States, Italy and Spain contributed samples from acute and convalescent COVID-19.

Per the germline V gene, CDR1 is SGDLS and CDR2 is YYNGEE. Unmatched junction bases numbered 8, after V lost 4 bases and J lost 1 base. This CDR3 is 15 amino acids long. Repertoires were generated with immunoSEQ multiplex PCR, while TCRdb's copy carries only in-frame clones and drops some. The table lists tens of thousands of clones, 88% of them singletons. The chain recombines TRBV9 with TRBJ2-7, with 7 bases aligning to TRBD2. The sequenced sample consisted of peripheral blood. The TCR originated in a human donor in a cohort sampled during active COVID-19. The CDR3: CASSPIPGGSYEQYF. Here the CDR3 DNA reads TGTGCCAGCAGCCCGATCCCGGGGGGATCCTACGAGCAGTACTTC.